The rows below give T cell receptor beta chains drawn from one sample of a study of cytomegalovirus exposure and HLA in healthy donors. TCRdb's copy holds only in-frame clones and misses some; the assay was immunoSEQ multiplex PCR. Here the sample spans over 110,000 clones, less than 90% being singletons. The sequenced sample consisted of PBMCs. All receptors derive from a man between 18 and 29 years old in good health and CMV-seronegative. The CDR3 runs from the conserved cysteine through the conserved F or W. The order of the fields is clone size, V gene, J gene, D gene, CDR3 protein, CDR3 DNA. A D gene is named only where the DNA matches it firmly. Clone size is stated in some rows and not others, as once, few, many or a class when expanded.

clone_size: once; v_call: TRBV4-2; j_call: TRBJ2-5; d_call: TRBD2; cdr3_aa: CASSQIGSGGGKETQYF; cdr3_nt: TGTGCCAGCAGCCAAATCGGGTCGGGGGGAGGAAAAGAGACCCAGTACTTC
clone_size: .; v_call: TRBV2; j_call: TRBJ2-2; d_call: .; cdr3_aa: CASTWLTGGELFF; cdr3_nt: TGTGCCAGCACGTGGTTAACGGGTGGGGAGCTGTTTTTT
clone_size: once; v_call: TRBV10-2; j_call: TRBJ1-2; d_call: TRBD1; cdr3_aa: CASSESGGASGYTF; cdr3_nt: TGCGCCAGCAGTGAGTCAGGGGGCGCCTCTGGCTACACCTTC
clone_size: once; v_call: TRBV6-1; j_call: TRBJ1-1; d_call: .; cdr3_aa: CASSEVEGHTEAFF; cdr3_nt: TGTGCCAGCAGTGAAGTGGAGGGACACACTGAAGCTTTCTTT
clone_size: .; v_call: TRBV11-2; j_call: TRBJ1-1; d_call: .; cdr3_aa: CASSAGTEAFF; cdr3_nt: TGTGCCAGCAGCGCAGGCACTGAAGCTTTCTTT
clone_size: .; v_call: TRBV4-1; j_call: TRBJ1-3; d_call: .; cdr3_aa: CASSQGWGPSGNTIYF; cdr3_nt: TGCGCCAGCAGCCAAGGGTGGGGCCCCTCTGGAAACACCATATATTTT
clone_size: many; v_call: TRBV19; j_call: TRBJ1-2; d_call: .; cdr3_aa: CASSIYRDNGYTF; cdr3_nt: TGTGCCAGTAGTATCTACAGGGATAATGGCTACACCTTC
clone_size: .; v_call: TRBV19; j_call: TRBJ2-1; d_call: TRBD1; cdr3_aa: CASSRAGGNEQFF; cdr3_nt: TGTGCCAGTAGTAGAGCAGGGGGCAATGAGCAGTTCTTC
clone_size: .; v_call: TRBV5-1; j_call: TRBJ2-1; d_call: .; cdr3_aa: CASSLDATGRSVVDNEQFF; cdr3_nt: TGCGCCAGCAGCTTGGATGCCACAGGTAGGAGTGTGGTGGACAATGAGCAGTTCTTC
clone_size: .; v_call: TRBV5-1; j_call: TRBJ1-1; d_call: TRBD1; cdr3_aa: CASSTGQGFIKAFF; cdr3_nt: TGCGCCAGCAGCACCGGACAGGGTTTTATAAAAGCTTTCTTT
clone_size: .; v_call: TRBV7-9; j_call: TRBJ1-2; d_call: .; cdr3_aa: CASSLGVRDWNYGYTF; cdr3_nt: TGTGCCAGCAGCTTAGGGGTCAGGGACTGGAACTATGGCTACACCTTC
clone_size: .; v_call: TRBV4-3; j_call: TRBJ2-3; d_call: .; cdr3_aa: CASSQTPSGDKADTQYF; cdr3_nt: TGCGCCAGCAGCCAGACCCCCTCGGGGGATAAGGCAGATACGCAGTATTTT
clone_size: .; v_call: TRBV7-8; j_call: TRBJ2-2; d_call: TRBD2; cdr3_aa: CASSSGIHSGARELFF; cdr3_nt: TGTGCCAGCAGCTCCGGAATTCACAGCGGGGCTAGGGAGCTGTTTTTT
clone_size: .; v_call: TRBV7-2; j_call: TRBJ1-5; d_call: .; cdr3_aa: CASTQGYSNQPQHF; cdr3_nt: TGTGCCAGCACCCAGGGGTATAGCAATCAGCCCCAGCATTTT
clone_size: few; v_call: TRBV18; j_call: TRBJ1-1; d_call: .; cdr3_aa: CASSQGVGTEAFF; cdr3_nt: TGTGCCAGCTCACAGGGGGTAGGCACTGAAGCTTTCTTT
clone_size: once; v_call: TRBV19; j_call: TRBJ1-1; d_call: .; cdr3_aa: CASSIYGGPDTEAFF; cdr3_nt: TGTGCCAGTAGTATCTATGGGGGCCCGGACACTGAAGCTTTCTTT
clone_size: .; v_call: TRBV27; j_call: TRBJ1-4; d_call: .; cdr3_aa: CASGRDRTNEKLFF; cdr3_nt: TGTGCCAGTGGCAGGGATCGAACTAATGAAAAACTGTTTTTT
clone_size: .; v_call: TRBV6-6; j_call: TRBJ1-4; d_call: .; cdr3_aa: CASSLGTGGYNEKLFF; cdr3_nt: TGTGCCAGCAGCCTCGGGACTGGGGGATATAATGAAAAACTGTTTTTT
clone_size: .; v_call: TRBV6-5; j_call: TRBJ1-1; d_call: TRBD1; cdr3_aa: CASSPGQGDTEAFF; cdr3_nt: TGTGCCAGCAGTCCCGGACAGGGGGACACTGAAGCTTTCTTT
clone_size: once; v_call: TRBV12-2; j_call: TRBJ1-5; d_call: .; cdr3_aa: CASRSGQDGNQPQHF; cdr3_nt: TGTGCAAGTCGCTCCGGACAGGATGGGAATCAGCCCCAGCATTTT